A selection of T cell receptor beta chains follows, all from one sample in a study of blood T cell repertoires in COVID-19. The method was immunoSEQ multiplex PCR; TCRdb's version includes in-frame clones alone and lacks a portion of them. The table has some 130,000 clones, roughly 89% seen once. The sample comprised peripheral blood. All receptors derive from a man in his forties or fifties with active or convalescent COVID-19. Both conserved end residues are part of each CDR3. The order of the fields is CDR3 protein, CDR3 length, J gene, V gene.

CDR3: CASSLVGVTEAFF
length: 13
J: TRBJ1-1
V: TRBV7-2

CDR3: CASSEGQGFNGELFF
length: 15
J: TRBJ2-2
V: TRBV10-2

CDR3: CSVRGAHGYTF
length: 11
J: TRBJ1-2
V: TRBV20-1

CDR3: CASGFGGYEQYF
length: 12
J: TRBJ2-7
V: TRBV5-1

CDR3: CAISDGTRDYNEQFF
length: 15
J: TRBJ2-1
V: TRBV10-3

CDR3: CAVVRDRGGSTEAFF
length: 15
J: TRBJ1-1
V: TRBV6-5

CDR3: CATSDLPGHYTF
length: 12
J: TRBJ1-2
V: TRBV24-1

CDR3: CASSYGRAYEQYF
length: 13
J: TRBJ2-7
V: TRBV6-5

CDR3: CASRVGGSLYEQYF
length: 14
J: TRBJ2-7
V: TRBV11-2

CDR3: CASSLSGGETQYF
length: 13
J: TRBJ2-5
V: TRBV7-2

CDR3: CASSLGQGIGETQYF
length: 15
J: TRBJ2-5
V: TRBV2

CDR3: CASSPLLARTDTQYF
length: 15
J: TRBJ2-3
V: TRBV7-8

CDR3: CASSSRRQGYQETQYF
length: 16
J: TRBJ2-5
V: TRBV27

CDR3: CASSQTGNASPLHF
length: 14
J: TRBJ1-6
V: TRBV3-1/TRBV3-2

CDR3: CASSPETSGSYNVQFF
length: 16
J: TRBJ2-1
V: TRBV5-1

CDR3: CSVVETGGNTEAFF
length: 14
J: TRBJ1-1
V: TRBV29-1

CDR3: CASSTPIYEQYF
length: 12
J: TRBJ2-7
V: TRBV19

CDR3: CASSSQVLAGVDEQFF
length: 16
J: TRBJ2-1
V: TRBV5-1

CDR3: CASSPQTGWGTETQYF
length: 16
J: TRBJ2-5
V: TRBV18

CDR3: CASSSSDPRLHNEQFF
length: 16
J: TRBJ2-1
V: TRBV28

CDR3: CASSIRDRGNTGELFF
length: 16
J: TRBJ2-2
V: TRBV5-4

CDR3: CARSLRDRGPDGYTF
length: 15
J: TRBJ1-2
V: TRBV5-3

CDR3: CASSGSGRLTWNTIYF
length: 16
J: TRBJ1-3
V: TRBV25-1

CDR3: CASSLAGQGMGYGYTF
length: 16
J: TRBJ1-2
V: TRBV7-2

CDR3: CASSPRWETQYF
length: 12
J: TRBJ2-5
V: TRBV12-3/TRBV12-4

CDR3: CASSQLSGVYGTDTQYF
length: 17
J: TRBJ2-3
V: TRBV6-2/TRBV6-3

CDR3: CASTLGEIRGNSPLHF
length: 16
J: TRBJ1-6
V: TRBV5-6

CDR3: CASSLVGAGVETQYF
length: 15
J: TRBJ2-5
V: TRBV5-6